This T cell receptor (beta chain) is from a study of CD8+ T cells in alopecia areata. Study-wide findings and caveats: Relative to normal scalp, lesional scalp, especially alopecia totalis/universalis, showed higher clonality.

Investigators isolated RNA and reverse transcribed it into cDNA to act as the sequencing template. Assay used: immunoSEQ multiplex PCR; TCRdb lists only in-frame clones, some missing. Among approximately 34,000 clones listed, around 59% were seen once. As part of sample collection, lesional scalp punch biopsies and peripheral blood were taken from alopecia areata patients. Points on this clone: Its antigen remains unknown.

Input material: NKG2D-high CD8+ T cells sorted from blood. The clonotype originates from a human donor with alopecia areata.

CDR3 residues: CASSPILLSYEQYF. The CDR3 DNA is TGTGCCAGCAGCCCCATATTACTGTCCTACGAGCAGTACTTC. The chain has TRBV7-2 and TRBJ2-7; D is uncertain. The CDR3 runs to 14 residues. Germline lookup yields CDR1 SGHTA and CDR2 FQGNSA. Trimming shortened V by 5 bases and J by 1 base, and 12 bases separated the two germline ends.